The clone carrying this T cell receptor beta chain has at least ten counts. The antigen is undetermined. As to time point: newly diagnosed GD, antithyroid drugs for less than 3 months. The TCR library was prepared using RNA isolated from PBMCs. The authors diagnosed Graves' disease using American Thyroid Association guidelines. This entry comes from a study of regulatory T cells in long-lasting Graves disease. Across the whole study: Newly diagnosed Graves' patients had under 3 months of antithyroid drugs.

Overall study findings and caveats: Persistent Graves' patients possessed reduced TCR diversity relative to recently diagnosed ones.

Researchers made TCR beta libraries by using iRepertoire HTBI primers and running Arm-PCR on CDR3 regions. TCRdb redid the calling of the multiplex PCR reads with MiXCR, one entry per CDR3 protein. The sample yields about 440,000 distinct CDR3 sequences, 14% to 15% seen once. V shed 6 bases and J shed 2 bases, with 11 bases lying between them. In germline, CDR1 is SEHNR, CDR2 FQNEAQ (reference sequence). The CDR3 totals 14 residues. These data also featured in a second study, about T cells in Graves' hyperthyroidism and ophthalmopathy. According to that study: Diagnosing involved the use of clinical symptoms, serum thyroxine and TRAb, thyroid ultrasound and orbital computed tomography.

The J gene is TRBJ2-1, the V gene TRBV7-9; D uncertain. The receptor comes from a woman aged 30 to 39 with Graves disease. This sample comprised peripheral blood mononuclear cells (PBMCs), obtained at new diagnosis, from a patient treated with antithyroid drugs. The CDR3 is CASRGPGPYNEQFF. As DNA, the CDR3 is TGTGCCAGCAGAGGTCCGGGCCCCTACAATGAGCAGTTCTTC.